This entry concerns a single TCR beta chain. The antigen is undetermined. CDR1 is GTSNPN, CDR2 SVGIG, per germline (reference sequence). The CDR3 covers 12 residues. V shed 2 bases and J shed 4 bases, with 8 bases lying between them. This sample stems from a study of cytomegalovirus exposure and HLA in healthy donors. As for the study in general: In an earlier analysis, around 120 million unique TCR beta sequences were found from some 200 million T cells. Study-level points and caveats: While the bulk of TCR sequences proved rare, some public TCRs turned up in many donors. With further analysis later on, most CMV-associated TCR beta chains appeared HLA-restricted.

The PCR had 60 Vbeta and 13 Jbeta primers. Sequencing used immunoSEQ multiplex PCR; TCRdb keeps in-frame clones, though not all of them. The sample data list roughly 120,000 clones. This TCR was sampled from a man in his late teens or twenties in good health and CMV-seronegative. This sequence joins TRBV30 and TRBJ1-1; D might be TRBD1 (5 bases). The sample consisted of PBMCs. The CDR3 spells CAWSLGGTEAFF. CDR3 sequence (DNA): TGTGCCTGGAGTTTGGGGGGCACTGAAGCTTTCTTT.